The clone carrying this T cell receptor (beta chain) was seen only a few times. These data come from a study of cytomegalovirus exposure and HLA in healthy donors. The study ran its PCR with 60 Vbeta and 13 Jbeta primers. The table came from immunoSEQ multiplex PCR; TCRdb's copy has only in-frame clones and leaves some out. The sample lists around 83,000 clones; approximately 78% were seen once. Germline trimming cut 3 bases from V and 10 bases from J; bases unmatched to any gene: 5. This CDR3 has 14 amino acids. Germline V gene lookup returns CDR1 MRHNA and CDR2 SNTAGT. Sequencing input: PBMCs. This clonotype was obtained from a male donor in good health and CMV-seropositive. The rearrangement links TRBV6-4 to TRBJ2-1, with 11 bases matching TRBD2. CDR3 in DNA: TGTGCCAGCAGTGAGTTAGCGGGGGGGACGGAGCAGTTCTTC. Its translation: CASSELAGGTEQFF.